This T cell receptor beta chain comes out of a study of metastatic and nonmetastatic thyroid tumors. Thyroid surgery was preceded by no treatment in any patient. There are many counts of this clone. The V gene lost 3 bases and the J gene lost 4 bases, with 13 bases spanning the gap. Germline V gene data show CDR1 as LNHDA and CDR2 as SQIVND (reference sequence). This CDR3 has 15 residues. With MiXCR, TCRdb reprocessed the PCR reads. The sample lists 24,000 or so clones; over 10% were seen once. Input material: blood. The chain couples TRBV19 to TRBJ2-1, with D tentatively TRBD1 (6 bases). This TCR was sampled from a female donor with papillary thyroid cancer or a benign thyroid nodule (not recorded which). Some clones in this sample may be carry-over from other donors' samples. The chain's CDR3 is CASSIGTSHYNEQFF. The CDR3, as DNA: TGTGCCAGTAGTATCGGGACATCCCATTACAATGAGCAGTTCTTC.